The clone carrying this T cell receptor beta chain has only a few counts. The sample is drawn from a study of blood T cell repertoires in COVID-19. In germline, CDR1 is GTSNPN, CDR2 SVGIG (reference sequence). Trimming stripped 2 bases from V and 0 bases from J, with 10 bases between. The CDR3 covers 14 residues. Authors' analysis steps: Amplification with reference gene primers provided the estimates of nucleated cell counts. Assay used: immunoSEQ multiplex PCR; TCRdb lists only in-frame clones, some missing. V and J calls and clone size are as listed in that table; D and trimming were resolved from the DNA. The sample has 6,200 or so clones; more than 65% are singletons.

The sequenced sample consisted of peripheral blood. V usage is TRBV30 and J usage is TRBJ1-1, with D uncertain. The source of this sequence is a man aged 55-75 years with acute or convalescent COVID-19. Written as DNA, the CDR3 is TGTGCCTGGAGTTCGACGGGTATGAACACTGAAGCTTTCTTT. This codes for CAWSSTGMNTEAFF.